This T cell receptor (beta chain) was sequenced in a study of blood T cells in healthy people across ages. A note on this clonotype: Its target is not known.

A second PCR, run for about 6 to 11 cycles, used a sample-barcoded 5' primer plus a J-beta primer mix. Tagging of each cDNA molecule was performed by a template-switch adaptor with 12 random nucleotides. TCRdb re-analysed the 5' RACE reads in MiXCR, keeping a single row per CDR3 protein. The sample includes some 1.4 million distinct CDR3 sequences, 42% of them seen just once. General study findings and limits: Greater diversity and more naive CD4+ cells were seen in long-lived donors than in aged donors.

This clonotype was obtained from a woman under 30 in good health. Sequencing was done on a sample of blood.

This chain's CDR3 is CASSLTDRASRNTEAFF. CDR3 coding DNA: TGTGCCAGCAGCCTAACGGACAGGGCCAGCAGGAACACTGAAGCTTTCTTT. The V call is TRBV7-2, the J call TRBJ1-1, with 8 positions matching TRBD1. The J segment lost 1 base and the V segment lost 5 bases, leaving 12 bases of the junction unmatched. The CDR3 totals 17 residues. CDR1 SGHTA and CDR2 FQGNSA come from the germline V gene.